Listed below are T cell receptor beta chains from one sample, sequenced in a study of shared clonotypes between healthy human individuals. The table came from immunoSEQ multiplex PCR; TCRdb's copy has only in-frame clones and leaves some out. The data contain about 95,000 clones, about 68% of them seen just once; the ten biggest clones take up over 35%. Sequences were obtained from memory CD8+ T cells sorted from blood. These receptors all stem from a man younger than 40 in good health. CDR3s include the opening cysteine and the closing phenylalanine or tryptophan. Fields, in order: J gene, clone size, D gene, V gene, CDR3 protein, CDR3 DNA. The D gene is left open where the match is weak. Clone size is stated in some rows and not others, as once, few, many or a class when expanded.

TRBJ2-3 - - TRBV4-1 CASSQQGIGSTDTQYF TGCGCCAGCAGCCAGCAGGGTATAGGGTCCACAGATACGCAGTATTTT
TRBJ2-7 - - TRBV18 CASSPQSGSYEQYF TGTGCCAGCTCTCCCCAATCAGGGTCCTACGAGCAGTACTTC
TRBJ2-7 - TRBD1 TRBV6-1 CATRKGQGAGYEQYF TGTGCCACACGGAAGGGACAGGGGGCGGGCTACGAGCAGTACTTC
TRBJ2-2 few TRBD1 TRBV6-5 CASRGQGDTGELFF TGTGCCAGCAGAGGACAGGGAGACACCGGGGAGCTGTTTTTT
TRBJ1-1 - - TRBV19 CASRVTGTTGNTEAFF TGTGCCAGTAGAGTTACAGGGACAACGGGGAACACTGAAGCTTTCTTT
TRBJ2-3 - - TRBV5-5 CASSLGSGEYPDTQYF TGTGCCAGCAGCTTGGGTTCCGGGGAGTACCCAGATACGCAGTATTTT
TRBJ2-1 - - TRBV11-2 CASSLGGTGVASYNEQFF TGTGCCAGCAGCTTAGGGGGGACTGGAGTAGCCTCCTACAATGAGCAGTTCTTC
TRBJ2-3 - - TRBV5-4 CASSPGAPGSTDTQYF TGTGCCAGCAGCCCCGGGGCCCCGGGAAGCACAGATACGCAGTATTTT
TRBJ2-7 - - TRBV7-2 CASRSGISYEQYF TGTGCCAGCAGATCCGGGATCTCCTACGAGCAGTACTTC
TRBJ2-7 - TRBD2 TRBV15 CATSEGGTSGFYEQYF TGTGCCACCAGCGAGGGAGGGACTAGCGGTTTTTACGAGCAGTACTTC
TRBJ1-1 - - TRBV25-1 CASSEYEGTQNTEAFF TGTGCCAGCAGTGAATACGAGGGGACACAGAACACTGAAGCTTTCTTT
TRBJ2-7 - - TRBV28 CASSRTSGTYPYEQYF TGTGCCAGCAGCCGAACTTCCGGGACTTATCCCTACGAGCAGTACTTC
TRBJ1-2 - TRBD1 TRBV27 CASSPLRTGGPDGYTF TGTGCCAGCAGTCCCCTCCGGACAGGGGGCCCAGATGGCTACACCTTC
TRBJ2-5 once TRBD1 TRBV15 CATSRESGQPWETQYF TGTGCCACCAGCAGAGAGTCGGGACAGCCCTGGGAGACCCAGTACTTC
TRBJ1-2 - - TRBV11-3 CASSQDSRGGYTF TGTGCCAGCAGCCAGGACTCGAGGGGTGGCTACACCTTC
TRBJ2-7 - TRBD2 TRBV28 CASTDRAGGPFEQYF TGTGCCAGCACCGACCGGGCGGGAGGGCCCTTCGAGCAGTACTTC
TRBJ2-7 few - TRBV25-1 CASSSSYEQYF TGTGCCAGCAGTTCCAGCTACGAGCAGTACTTC
TRBJ2-7 - - TRBV10-2 CASRGVGYEQYF TGCGCCAGCAGGGGGGTAGGGTACGAGCAGTACTTC
TRBJ1-5 few TRBD1 TRBV6-5 CASRLGQGLNQPQHF TGTGCCAGCAGACTTGGACAGGGGCTCAATCAGCCCCAGCATTTT
TRBJ2-1 - - TRBV7-9 CASSLIAAFYNEQFF TGTGCCAGCAGCTTAATAGCGGCCTTCTACAATGAGCAGTTCTTC
TRBJ2-4 - - TRBV12-5 CASGLRGIAKNIQYF TGTGCTAGTGGTTTGAGGGGGATAGCCAAAAACATTCAGTACTTC
TRBJ2-7 - TRBD1 TRBV25-1 CASSEGTGYEQYF TGTGCCAGCAGTGAAGGGACAGGTTACGAGCAGTACTTC
TRBJ2-2 - TRBD2 TRBV5-6 CASSFWGRAPGELFF TGTGCCAGCAGCTTTTGGGGGAGGGCGCCCGGGGAGCTGTTTTTT
TRBJ2-3 - TRBD1 TRBV6-6 CASSYRDRGLGDTQYF TGTGCCAGCAGTTACCGGGACAGGGGTTTGGGGGATACGCAGTATTTT
TRBJ2-5 - - TRBV13 CASSSRDRQETQYF TGTGCCAGCAGTTCAAGGGACCGCCAAGAGACCCAGTACTTC
TRBJ2-1 - - TRBV6-4 CASRSLANEQFF TGTGCCAGCAGGTCACTAGCCAATGAGCAGTTCTTC
TRBJ2-2 - - TRBV19 CASSIREIGELFF TGTGCCAGTAGTATAAGGGAGATCGGGGAGCTGTTTTTT
TRBJ1-2 - - TRBV6-5 CASSAVQEAYGYTF TGTGCCAGCAGTGCCGTACAGGAGGCCTATGGCTACACCTTC
TRBJ1-2 few TRBD1 TRBV4-1 CASSLRTGGNYGYTF TGCGCCAGCAGCCTCCGGACAGGGGGCAACTATGGCTACACCTTC
TRBJ2-3 few - TRBV5-4 CASSFGAGSTDTQYF TGTGCCAGCAGCTTTGGGGCGGGAAGCACAGATACGCAGTATTTT
TRBJ1-5 - - TRBV27 CASSSRYNQPQHF TGTGCCAGCAGTTCCCGATACAATCAGCCCCAGCATTTT
TRBJ2-7 once - TRBV28 CASSLLTYEQYF TGTGCCAGCAGTTTACTGACCTACGAGCAGTACTTC
TRBJ1-1 - - TRBV2 CASSDISTYQAFF TGTGCCAGCAGTGATATTTCAACATATCAAGCTTTCTTT
TRBJ2-5 - - TRBV20-1 CSGSQETQYF TGCAGTGGGAGTCAAGAGACCCAGTACTTC
TRBJ2-7 few - TRBV29-1 CSVGQESSYEQYF TGCAGCGTTGGCCAGGAAAGCTCCTACGAGCAGTACTTC
TRBJ2-7 - TRBD2 TRBV28 CASSSPTSGRDPYEQYF TGTGCCAGCAGTTCCCCGACTAGCGGGAGGGACCCCTACGAGCAGTACTTC
TRBJ2-7 - - TRBV7-9 CASSVSEASGNEQYF TGTGCCAGCAGCGTCTCGGAAGCCTCAGGAAACGAGCAGTACTTC
TRBJ2-5 - - TRBV7-9 CASSRVGGTEETQYF TGTGCCAGCAGCCGTGTAGGAGGAACCGAAGAGACCCAGTACTTC
TRBJ1-5 once - TRBV25-1 CASSESKAGGNQPQHF TGTGCCAGCAGTGAATCGAAAGCAGGGGGCAATCAGCCCCAGCATTTT
TRBJ1-2 - - TRBV6-1 CASRAGTNYGYTF TGTGCCAGCAGGGCGGGGACTAACTATGGCTACACCTTC
TRBJ2-1 - - TRBV7-2 CASSLGWGNEQFF TGTGCCAGCAGCTTAGGATGGGGGAATGAGCAGTTCTTC
TRBJ2-5 - TRBD2 TRBV7-6 CASSVSGRLETQYF TGTGCCAGCAGCGTCAGCGGGAGGCTGGAGACCCAGTACTTC
TRBJ2-1 - TRBD1 TRBV6-5 CASSYSGQPQFF TGTGCCAGCAGTTACTCGGGACAGCCGCAGTTCTTC
TRBJ2-2 - TRBD1 TRBV29-1 CSVEDPGTANTGELFF TGCAGCGTTGAAGATCCCGGGACAGCAAACACCGGGGAGCTGTTTTTT
TRBJ1-5 - - TRBV21-1 CASSKIPAGGAWGFCNQPQHF TGTGCCAGCAGCAAAATCCCGGCGGGGGGCGCTTGGGGCTTTTGCAATCAGCCCCAGCATTTT
TRBJ1-4 - TRBD1 TRBV27 CASKPRDRGHEKLFF TGTGCCAGCAAACCCCGGGACAGGGGACATGAAAAACTGTTTTTT
TRBJ2-1 - TRBD2 TRBV4-3 CASSQVGSGRAINEQFF TGCGCCAGCAGCCAAGTTGGTAGCGGGAGGGCCATAAATGAGCAGTTCTTC
TRBJ2-3 - - TRBV5-4 CASSFGGLTDTQYF TGTGCCAGCAGCTTCGGAGGGCTCACAGATACGCAGTATTTT
TRBJ1-3 once - TRBV10-3 CATRPFSGNTIYF TGTGCCACCAGACCCTTCTCTGGAAACACCATATATTTT
TRBJ1-1 - - TRBV6-4 CASSDSSRGTEAFF TGTGCCAGCAGTGACTCAAGCCGGGGCACTGAAGCTTTCTTT
TRBJ2-7 - - TRBV18 CASSPPSNSYEQYF TGTGCCAGCTCACCACCGTCTAACTCCTACGAGCAGTACTTC